The 30 T cell receptor beta chains reported below all come from one sample, sequenced in a study of blood T cells in healthy people across ages. With a J-beta primer mix and a sample-barcoded 5' primer, a second PCR ran about 7 to 11 cycles. TCRdb processed the 5' RACE reads anew with MiXCR; each CDR3 protein has one entry. The top ten clones hold under 25% of a sample with 1.5 million to 2 million distinct CDR3 sequences, about two fifths of them seen once. Source material: blood. These receptors came from a human donor in good health.

This chain connects TRBV3-1 to TRBJ1-2; D gene unclear. V dropped 7 bases and J dropped 4 bases, with 19 bases sitting between them. The CDR3 covers 15 residues. Germline CDR1 is LGHDT and CDR2 is YNNKEL (reference sequence). The CDR3 sequence is CASTLGKGERYGYTF. The CDR3 nucleotides read TGTGCCAGCACCCTAGGTAAAGGAGAGCGCTATGGCTACACCTTC. Combining the CDR3 with reference TRBV3-1 and TRBJ1-2 gives the whole variable domain DTAVSQTPKYLVTQMGNDKSIKCEQNLGHDTMYWYKQDSKKFLKIMFSYNNKELIINETVPNRFSPKSPDKAHLNLHINSLELGDSAVYFCASTLGKGERYGYTFGSGTRLTVV.

The chain recombines TRBV3-1 with TRBJ1-2; D remains unclear. V was cut by 2 bases and J by 11 bases, with 15 bases left in between. From germline, CDR1 is LGHDT and CDR2 YNNKEL (reference sequence). The CDR3 runs to 13 residues. The CDR3 DNA sequence: TGTGCCAGCAGCCAACCCGCCGGCGCCCCTTACACCTTC. It specifies CASSQPAGAPYTF.

The V call is TRBV20-1, the J call TRBJ1-2; TRBD1 is a possible D gene (5 bases). Trimming cost V 2 bases and J 2 bases, with 24 bases left between them. The CDR3 runs 18 residues. The V gene's germline CDR1 is DFQATT and CDR2 SNEGSKA (reference sequence). The CDR3 nucleotides read TGCAGTGCTAGACCGCCCTCCCCGGGGGGGAAGGGGAACTATGGCTACACCTTC. This encodes CSARPPSPGGKGNYGYTF.

V usage is TRBV28 and J usage is TRBJ2-1, with 8 bases that match TRBD1. The CDR3 runs to 12 residues. With V trimmed by 7 bases and J by 6 bases, 2 bases remained unmatched. CDR1 is MDHEN and CDR2 is SYDVKM in the germline V gene. The CDR3 DNA is TGTGCCAGCACGGACAGGGTCAATGAGCAGTTCTTC. Translating it yields CASTDRVNEQFF.

On this clonotype itself: At one boundary the junction diverges from the germline segment, which might be a read error. CDR3: CASSFFDEQGNKKLFF. The CDR3 DNA sequence: TGTGCCAGCAGCTTTTTTGATGAGCAGGGTAATAAAAAACTGTTTTTT. The rearrangement links TRBV7-8 to TRBJ1-4; possibly TRBD1 for D (5 bases). Per the germline V gene, CDR1 is SGHVS and CDR2 is FQNEAQ. This CDR3 contains 16 residues.

The chain uses TRBV28 and TRBJ2-5; TRBD2 agrees at 7 bases. The CDR3 is made up of 18 amino acids. V dropped 2 bases and J dropped 2; count of bases not matched to a gene: 14. Germline V gives CDR1 MDHEN, CDR2 SYDVKM. The CDR3 sequence is CASSLPRGSGPKQETQYF. As DNA, the CDR3 is TGTGCCAGCAGTTTACCCCGGGGTAGCGGGCCCAAACAAGAGACCCAGTACTTC.

The V and J genes are TRBV28 and TRBJ2-3; maybe TRBD1 (6 bases). CDR3 length: 17 amino acids. In germline, CDR1 is MDHEN, CDR2 SYDVKM. Trimming took off 5 bases at V and 2 bases at J, with 20 bases between the two ends. DNA of the CDR3: TGTGCCAGCAGTCCTCATCCCCACAGGGACCCCACAGATACGCAGTATTTT. Its translation: CASSPHPHRDPTDTQYF.

This rearrangement joins TRBV10-3 to TRBJ1-2; 7 bases agree with TRBD1. V was clipped by 1 base and J by 6 bases; unmatched bases: 8. Germline V gene sequence: CDR1 ENHRY, CDR2 SYGVKD. This CDR3 has 15 residues. CDR3 region: CAISEFSRGSDGYTF. For the CDR3, the DNA is TGTGCCATCAGTGAGTTTAGCAGGGGGTCGGATGGCTACACCTTC.

This clonotype was counted a few times. V is TRBV7-2 and J is TRBJ2-1, with D unclear. The germline gives CDR1 SGHTA, CDR2 FQGNSA. CDR3 size: 13 residues. V was pared by 5 bases and J by 7 bases, with 12 bases between. The CDR3, as DNA: TGTGCCAGCAGCCAACCCCAGGCGAATGAGCAGTTCTTC. Translation: CASSQPQANEQFF.

This clonotype has only a few counts. The CDR3 protein is CASSSQSGTVYEQYF. In DNA, the CDR3 is TGCGCCAGCAGCTCACAATCCGGGACAGTCTACGAGCAGTACTTC. The chain joins TRBV5-1 to TRBJ2-7, with 7 bases fitting TRBD1. The CDR3 runs 15 residues. V dropped 3 bases and J dropped 3; count of bases not matched to a gene: 9. CDR1 and CDR2 (germline): SGHRS, YFSETQ.

This CDR3 is CASNFLRDRDYGYTF. The CDR3 DNA reads as TGTGCCAGCAACTTTCTCCGGGACAGGGACTATGGCTACACCTTC. The V and J genes are TRBV4-2 and TRBJ1-2; 9 bases align to TRBD1. The CDR3 spans 15 residues. Germline values: CDR1 LGHNA, CDR2 YNFKEQ. The J segment lost 3 bases and the V segment lost 7 bases, leaving 9 bases of the junction unmatched.

The chain joins TRBV4-1 to TRBJ2-7; 10 bases line up with TRBD1. CDR3 length: 14 amino acids. Germline CDR1 is MGHRA and CDR2 is YSYEKL. Trimming at V came to 3 bases and at J to 5 bases, leaving 4 bases not matched to a gene. For the CDR3, the DNA is TGCGCCAGCAGCCAGCGACAGGGGGCCAACGAGCAGTACTTC. It is translated as CASSQRQGANEQYF.

This clonotype was counted a few times. The rearrangement links TRBV29-1 to TRBJ1-1; D ambiguous. V was cut by 7 bases and J by 2 bases, with 14 bases left in between. Germline V gene sequence: CDR1 SQVTM, CDR2 ANQGSEA. This CDR3 comprises 13 residues. CDR3 sequence: CSALHGSNTEAFF. The CDR3 nucleotides are TGCAGCGCCCTACATGGATCTAACACTGAAGCTTTCTTT.

This rearrangement joins TRBV7-9 to TRBJ2-3, with a tentative D call TRBD2 (5 bases). The CDR3 is made up of 15 amino acids. The V gene lost 0 bases and the J gene lost 2 bases, with 9 bases spanning the gap. In germline, CDR1 is SEHNR, CDR2 FQNEAQ (reference sequence). CDR3 sequence (DNA): TGTGCCAGCAGCTTAGCGAGGGAATACACAGATACGCAGTATTTT. Protein product: CASSLAREYTDTQYF.

The chain combines TRBV5-1 with TRBJ2-1, with D perhaps TRBD1 or TRBD2 (6 bases each). Germline CDR1 SGHRS, CDR2 YFSETQ. V dropped 4 bases and J dropped 9 bases, with 23 bases sitting between them. The CDR3 is made up of 16 amino acids. CDR3 DNA: TGCGCCAGCAGCCCCGTGACTAGACAGGCCTCTCCTGAGCAGTTCTTC. Residues: CASSPVTRQASPEQFF. Variable domain in full (rest from reference TRBV5-1 and TRBJ2-1): KAGVTQTPRYLIKTRGQQVTLSCSPISGHRSVSWYQQTPGQGLQFLFEYFSETQRNKGNFPGRFSGRQFSNSRSEMNVSTLELGDSALYLCASSPVTRQASPEQFFGPGTRLTVL.

The chain recombines TRBV9 with TRBJ2-1; the match to TRBD1 covers 7 bases. This CDR3 spans 13 amino acids. The V gene's germline CDR1 is SGDLS and CDR2 YYNGEE. The junction had 5 bases not matched to a gene; V was cut back by 4 bases and J by 7 bases. The DNA of the CDR3 is TGTGCCAGCAGCCCAACAGGGGAAAATGAGCAGTTCTTC. Amino acid sequence: CASSPTGENEQFF. The variable domain in full, completed from reference TRBV9 and TRBJ2-1, reads DSGVTQTPKHLITATGQRVTLRCSPRSGDLSVYWYQQSLDQGLQFLIQYYNGEERAKGNILERFSAQQFPDLHSELNLSSLELGDSALYFCASSPTGENEQFFGPGTRLTVL.

This clonotype was detected only a few times. The J gene is TRBJ2-7, the V gene TRBV27, with 8 bases lining up with TRBD2. The CDR3 extends over 14 amino acids. Trimming removed 6 bases from V and 5 bases from J; junction bases left unmatched: 9. Germline loops: CDR1 MNHEY, CDR2 SMNVEV (reference sequence). CDR3 nucleotides: TGTGCCAGCAGCGAACCGGGACTAGATAACGAGCAGTACTTC. Translating it yields CASSEPGLDNEQYF.

Turning to this clonotype: A much more abundant neighbour one base away suggests this may be a read error. The chain combines TRBV6-6 with TRBJ2-5; a weak D match, TRBD1 (5 bases). The tail of the sequence fits TRBJ2-1 better, so the J call may be wrong. There are 15 residues in the CDR3. Germline V gives CDR1 MNHNY, CDR2 SVGAGI (reference sequence). The CDR3 protein is CASSYTRVAEETQFF. CDR3 in DNA: TGTGCCAGCAGTTACACCAGGGTTGCGGAAGAGACCCAGTTCTTC.

J is TRBJ2-1 and V is TRBV12-5; the D gene is possibly TRBD2 (5 bases). The V gene lost 0 bases and the J gene lost 0 bases, with 9 bases spanning the gap. CDR3 length equals 16 residues. CDR1 LGHNT and CDR2 FRNRAP come from the germline V gene. Here the CDR3 reads CASGLVPGDSYNEQFF. CDR3 DNA: TGTGCTAGTGGTTTGGTACCCGGGGACTCCTACAATGAGCAGTTCTTC.

The chain links TRBV20-1 to TRBJ2-5; 14 bases are shared with TRBD2. The CDR3 spans 14 residues. V lost 5 bases and J lost 6; bases outside the gene matches: 5. CDR1 and CDR2 from the germline V gene are DFQATT and SNEGSKA (reference sequence). As DNA, the CDR3 is TGCAGTGCTGAAGGGACTAGCGGGGGTAAGACCCAGTACTTC. Translating it yields CSAEGTSGGKTQYF.

This clonotype occurred a few times. The V and J genes are TRBV12-5 and TRBJ1-5; D perhaps matches TRBD1 (6 bases). CDR1 is LGHNT, CDR2 FRNRAP, per germline. The CDR3 loop spans 15 amino acids. The V gene lost 6 bases and the J gene lost 7 bases, with 19 bases spanning the gap. CDR3 in DNA: TGTGCTAGTGGGGAGGACTTCGGGGGCTACCAGCCCCAGCATTTT. This gives the protein CASGEDFGGYQPQHF.

This clonotype came up a few times. One end of the junction fails to match germline, which may point to a read error. The V and J genes are TRBV9 and TRBJ1-2; no reliable D call. Per germline, CDR1 SGDLS and CDR2 YYNGEE. The CDR3 covers 15 residues. The CDR3 nucleotides read TGTGCCAGCAGCGTAGGTGGGCTACTTCACTATGGCCACACCTTC. It translates to CASSVGGLLHYGHTF.

This clonotype was detected only a few times. This chain links TRBV29-1 with TRBJ2-7; TRBD1 matches at 9 bases. V shed 4 bases, J shed 6 bases, and the junction held 7 bases outside the gene matches. CDR3 size: 13 residues. The germline V gene encodes CDR1 SQVTM and CDR2 ANQGSEA. CDR3: CSVGDREGGEQYF. The DNA of the CDR3 is TGCAGCGTTGGGGACAGGGAGGGAGGCGAGCAGTACTTC.

The genes are TRBV5-1 and TRBJ2-1, with 11 positions matching TRBD2. J was trimmed by 2 bases and V by 2 bases; bases with no gene match: 9. From germline, CDR1 is SGHRS and CDR2 YFSETQ. This CDR3 is built from 18 residues. The CDR3 reads CASSFSLLAGGAYNEQFF. The DNA for the CDR3 is TGCGCCAGCAGCTTTAGCTTGTTAGCGGGGGGGGCCTACAATGAGCAGTTCTTC.

The chain carries TRBV4-3 and TRBJ2-4; 9 bases agree with TRBD2. Per the germline V gene, CDR1 is LGHNA and CDR2 is YSLEER. The CDR3 length is 18 residues. Trimming removed 0 bases from V and 0 bases from J; junction bases left unmatched: 6. CDR3 sequence: CASSQEQRGAIAKNIQYF. In nucleotides, the CDR3 is TGCGCCAGCAGCCAAGAGCAGCGGGGGGCCATAGCCAAAAACATTCAGTACTTC.

This clonotype was seen a few times. The chain recombines TRBV20-1 with TRBJ1-1; D is undetermined. Trimming took off 3 bases at V and 5 bases at J, with 10 bases between the two ends. Looked up from germline, CDR1 is DFQATT and CDR2 is SNEGSKA (reference sequence). The CDR3 length is 12 residues. For the CDR3, the DNA is TGCAGTGCTAGGGAGGTTCGAACTGAAGCTTTCTTT. Protein sequence: CSAREVRTEAFF.

This clonotype has just a few counts. The chain combines TRBV4-2 with TRBJ2-1; D possibly matches TRBD1 or TRBD2 (7 bases each). This CDR3 comprises 19 residues. Germline-derived CDR1 and CDR2 are LGHNA and YNFKEQ. Trimming removed 7 bases at V and 6 bases at J, with 31 bases between. In nucleotides, the CDR3 is TGTGCCAGCACGCTGCTCTTGGGAGGGGGCGGTGAAGGATCCAATGAGCAGTTCTTC. Protein sequence: CASTLLLGGGGEGSNEQFF.

This clonotype appeared once. J is TRBJ2-3 and V is TRBV20-1; 9 bases match TRBD2. The length of the CDR3 is 15 residues. Germline V gives CDR1 DFQATT, CDR2 SNEGSKA (reference sequence). Germline trimming cut 3 bases from V and 7 bases from J; bases unmatched to any gene: 11. CDR3 coding DNA: TGCAGTGCTAGTTCGTGGCGGGGGGGCCCGTATACGCAGTATTTT. Translating it yields CSASSWRGGPYTQYF.

The chain joins TRBV25-1 to TRBJ2-4; D might be TRBD1 (7 bases). The CDR3 totals 13 residues. V gave up 10 bases and J gave up 9 bases, with 19 bases separating them. Germline CDR1 and CDR2: MGHDK and SYGVNS. CDR3 bases: TGTGCCACCCAGACAGGGCACGGGGGCATTCAGTACTTC. It specifies CATQTGHGGIQYF.

V usage is TRBV7-6 and J usage is TRBJ1-1; D is uncertain. CDR3 length: 16 amino acids. Between the trimmed V and J ends, which lost 2 bases and 0 bases, there was a span of 13 bases. Germline CDR1 is SGHVS and CDR2 is FNYEAQ. This CDR3 reads CASSLSAEGLNTEAFF. In nucleotides, the CDR3 is TGTGCCAGCAGCTTAAGCGCGGAGGGCTTGAACACTGAAGCTTTCTTT.